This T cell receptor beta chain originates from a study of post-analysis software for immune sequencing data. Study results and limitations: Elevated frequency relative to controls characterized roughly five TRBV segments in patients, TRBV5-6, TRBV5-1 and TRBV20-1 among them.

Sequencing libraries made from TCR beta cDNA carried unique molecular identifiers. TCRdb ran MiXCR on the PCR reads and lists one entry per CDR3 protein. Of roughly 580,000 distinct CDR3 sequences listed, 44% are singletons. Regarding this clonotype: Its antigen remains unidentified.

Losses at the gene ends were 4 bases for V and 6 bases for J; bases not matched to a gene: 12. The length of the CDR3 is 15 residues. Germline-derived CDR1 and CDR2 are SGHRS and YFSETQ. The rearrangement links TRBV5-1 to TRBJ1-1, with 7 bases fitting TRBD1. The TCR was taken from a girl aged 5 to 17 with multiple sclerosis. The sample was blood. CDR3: CASSPGTALGAEAFF. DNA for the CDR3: TGCGCCAGCAGCCCCGGGACAGCGCTCGGGGCTGAAGCTTTCTTT.